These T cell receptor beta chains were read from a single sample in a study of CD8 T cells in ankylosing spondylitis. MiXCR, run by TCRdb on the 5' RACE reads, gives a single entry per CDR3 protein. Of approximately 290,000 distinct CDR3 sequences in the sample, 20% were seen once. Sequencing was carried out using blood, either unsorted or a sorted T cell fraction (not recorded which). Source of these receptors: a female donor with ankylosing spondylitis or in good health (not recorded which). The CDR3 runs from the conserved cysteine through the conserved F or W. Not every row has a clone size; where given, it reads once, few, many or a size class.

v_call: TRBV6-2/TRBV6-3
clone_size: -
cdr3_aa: CASSHGREQYF

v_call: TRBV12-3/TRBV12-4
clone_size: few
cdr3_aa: CASSLKVETQYF

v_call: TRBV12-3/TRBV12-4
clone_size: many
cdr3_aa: CASSLLAGDGDTQYF

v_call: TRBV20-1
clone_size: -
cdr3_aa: CSAADPGLANYEQYF

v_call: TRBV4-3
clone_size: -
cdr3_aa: CASSQAGPGWADTQYF

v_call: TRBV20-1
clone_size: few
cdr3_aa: CSARDRRSLLYEQYF

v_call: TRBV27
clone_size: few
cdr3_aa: CASRSEGGGEYEQYF

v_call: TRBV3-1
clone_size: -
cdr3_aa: CASSQRGPFYGYTF

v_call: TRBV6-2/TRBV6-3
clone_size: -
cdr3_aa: CASSRPGNTEAFF

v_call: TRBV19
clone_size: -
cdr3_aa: CASRSGITDTQYF

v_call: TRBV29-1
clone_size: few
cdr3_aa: CSASEGRGTGELFF

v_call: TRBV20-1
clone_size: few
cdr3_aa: CSASGLSTGELFF

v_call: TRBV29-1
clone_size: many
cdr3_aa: CSVEQGNKGYTF

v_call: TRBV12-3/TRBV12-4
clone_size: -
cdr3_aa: CASTPGGGNQPQHF

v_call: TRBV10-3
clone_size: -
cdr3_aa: CAISGTSVNTGELFF

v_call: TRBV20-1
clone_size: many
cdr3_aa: CSAAGGRGFSYEQYF

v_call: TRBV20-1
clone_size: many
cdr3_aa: CSARDPGGSLTIKEQYF

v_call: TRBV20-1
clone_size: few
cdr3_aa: CSTEASGIVRETQYF

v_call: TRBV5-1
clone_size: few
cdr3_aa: CASSFTSGVNTGELFF

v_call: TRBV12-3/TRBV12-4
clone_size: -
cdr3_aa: CASSFHRDSYGYTF

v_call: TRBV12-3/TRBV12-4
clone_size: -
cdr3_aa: CASSSTSEIEQYF

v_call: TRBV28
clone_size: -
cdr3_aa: CASLPSRPSYEQYF

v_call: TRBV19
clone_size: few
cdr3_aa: CASMIGGHNTEAFF

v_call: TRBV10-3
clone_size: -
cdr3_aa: CAISESGTAGNTIYF

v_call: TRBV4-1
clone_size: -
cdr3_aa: CASSQEGTGFGQFF

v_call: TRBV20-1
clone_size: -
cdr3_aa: CSAHRTSYNEQFF

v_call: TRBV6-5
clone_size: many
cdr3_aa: CASWGGYGYTF

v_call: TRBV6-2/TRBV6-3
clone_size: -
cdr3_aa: CASSYSLRWGREDQPQHF

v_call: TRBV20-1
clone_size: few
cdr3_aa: CSASRGLAGVADEQYF

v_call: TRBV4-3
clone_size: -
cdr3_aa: CASSQDPGQYEQFF

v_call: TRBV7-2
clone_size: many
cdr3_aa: CASSNPGRTEQFF

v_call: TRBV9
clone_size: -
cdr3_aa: CASSTEAHEQFF

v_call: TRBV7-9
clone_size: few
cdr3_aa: CASKLGGGNQPQHF

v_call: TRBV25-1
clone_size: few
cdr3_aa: CASSDPRAGRETQYF

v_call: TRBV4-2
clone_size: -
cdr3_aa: CASSPQDRTEQETQYF

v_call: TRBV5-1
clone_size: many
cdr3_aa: CASSSPAGGRADTQYF

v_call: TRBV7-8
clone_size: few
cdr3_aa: CASSLTTSGLTDTQYF

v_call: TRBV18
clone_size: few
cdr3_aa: CASSPDRAVAQYF